One T cell receptor beta chain is described in this entry. The antigen is unknown. Every bit of the isolated RNA underwent reverse transcription, so sequencing read expressed TCRB transcripts. Here immunoSEQ multiplex PCR was the method, and the copy in TCRdb shows in-frame clones only, minus some. The sample has about 260,000 clones, roughly 20% seen once. This record comes from a study of beta chain features in type 1 diabetes. Sorting of CD4+ naive, central memory, regulatory and stem cell-like memory cells was performed via CD45RO/CCR7/CD25/CD127/CD95/CD27. Study outcomes and limitations: Shortening of TCRB CDR3s, moderate but significant, appeared in all four CD4+ subsets of Type 1 diabetes patients.

The CDR3 totals 15 residues. Germline CDR1 reads SGDLS; CDR2 reads YYNGEE. V dropped 0 bases and J dropped 3 bases, with 9 bases sitting between them. Sequenced input: naive CD4+ T cells from blood. The chain has TRBV9 and TRBJ2-2; TRBD2 might be the D (6 bases). This receptor was obtained from a middle-aged woman with type 1 diabetes. The CDR3 DNA sequence: TGTGCCAGCAGCGTAGTGCGGGGAGACACCGGGGAGCTGTTTTTT. Translating it yields CASSVVRGDTGELFF. Complete variable domain (other parts from reference TRBV9 and TRBJ2-2): DSGVTQTPKHLITATGQRVTLRCSPRSGDLSVYWYQQSLDQGLQFLIQYYNGEERAKGNILERFSAQQFPDLHSELNLSSLELGDSALYFCASSVVRGDTGELFFGEGSRLTVL.